This T cell receptor (beta chain) was identified during a study of graft-versus-host responses after intestinal transplantation. With regard to this clone: Its antigen is undetermined.

Whole-study results and caveats: High graft-versus-host to host-versus-graft clonal ratios were seen in allografts of patients with graft-donor T cell macrochimerism.

This table comes from immunoSEQ multiplex PCR, and its TCRdb copy is limited to in-frame clones, with some not included. This table has about 120,000 clones, roughly 96% appearing once. CDR1 and CDR2 (germline): SGHDN, FVKESK. Trimming took 1 base from V and 4 from J, leaving 4 bases between them. The CDR3 contains 13 residues. This clonotype was obtained from a human donor who received an intestinal transplant. The source was unstimulated CD8+ T cells sorted from spleen or lymph node cells, collected before intestinal transplant. This chain links TRBV14 with TRBJ2-2; no firm D call. The CDR3 DNA sequence: TGTGCCAGCAGCCAAGGAGTCACCGGGGAGCTGTTTTTT. The encoded protein is CASSQGVTGELFF.